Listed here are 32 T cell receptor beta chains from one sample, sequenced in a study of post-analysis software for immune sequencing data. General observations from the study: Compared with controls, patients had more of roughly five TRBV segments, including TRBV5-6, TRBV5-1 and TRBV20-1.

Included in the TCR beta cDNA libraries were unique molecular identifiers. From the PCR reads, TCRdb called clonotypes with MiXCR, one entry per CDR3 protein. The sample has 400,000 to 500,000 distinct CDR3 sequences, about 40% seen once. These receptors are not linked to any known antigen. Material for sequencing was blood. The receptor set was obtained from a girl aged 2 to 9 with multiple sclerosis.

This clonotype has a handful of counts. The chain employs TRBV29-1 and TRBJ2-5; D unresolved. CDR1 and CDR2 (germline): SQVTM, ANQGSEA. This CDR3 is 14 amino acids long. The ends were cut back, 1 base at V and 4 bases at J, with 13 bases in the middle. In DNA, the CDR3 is TGCAGCGTTGAAGTGTGGGGTGTTGGAGAGACCCAGTACTTC. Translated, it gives CSVEVWGVGETQYF.

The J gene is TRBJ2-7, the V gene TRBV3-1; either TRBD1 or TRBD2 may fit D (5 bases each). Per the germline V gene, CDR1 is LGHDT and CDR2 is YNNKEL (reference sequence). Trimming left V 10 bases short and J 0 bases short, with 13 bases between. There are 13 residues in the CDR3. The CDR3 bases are TGTGCCACCTGGGACGCGAGCTCCTACGAGCAGTACTTC. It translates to CATWDASSYEQYF.

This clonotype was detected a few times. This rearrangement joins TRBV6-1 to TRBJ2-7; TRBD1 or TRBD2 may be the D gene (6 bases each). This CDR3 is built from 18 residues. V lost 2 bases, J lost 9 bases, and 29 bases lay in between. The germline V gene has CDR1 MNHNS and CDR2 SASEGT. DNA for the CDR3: TGTGCCAGCAGTGAATTTCCTTTCGGGCAGGCGGGGACAATAGGGCAGTACTTC. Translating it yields CASSEFPFGQAGTIGQYF.

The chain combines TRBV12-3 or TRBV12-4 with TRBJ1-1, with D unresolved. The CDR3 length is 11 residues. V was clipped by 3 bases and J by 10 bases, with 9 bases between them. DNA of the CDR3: TGTGCCAGCAGTTTCGGGCCGTTAGCTTTCTTT. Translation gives CASSFGPLAFF.

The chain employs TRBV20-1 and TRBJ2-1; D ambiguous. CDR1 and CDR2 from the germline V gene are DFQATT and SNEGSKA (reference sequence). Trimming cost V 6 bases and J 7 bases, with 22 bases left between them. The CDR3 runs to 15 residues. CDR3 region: CSAYLLELVGNEQFF. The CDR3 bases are TGCAGTGCCTACCTCCTAGAATTAGTGGGTAATGAGCAGTTCTTC.

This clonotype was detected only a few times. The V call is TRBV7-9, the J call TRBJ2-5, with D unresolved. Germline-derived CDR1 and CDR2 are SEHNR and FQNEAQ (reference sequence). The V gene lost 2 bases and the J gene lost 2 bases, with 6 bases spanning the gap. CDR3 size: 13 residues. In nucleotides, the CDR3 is TGTGCCAGCAGCTTACTTGGACAAGAGACCCAGTACTTC. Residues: CASSLLGQETQYF.

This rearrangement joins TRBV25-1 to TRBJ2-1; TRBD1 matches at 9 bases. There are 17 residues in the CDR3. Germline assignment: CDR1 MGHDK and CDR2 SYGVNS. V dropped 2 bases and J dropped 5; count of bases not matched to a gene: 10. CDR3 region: CASSEPHGTGNNNEQFF. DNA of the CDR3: TGTGCCAGCAGTGAACCCCACGGGACAGGGAATAACAATGAGCAGTTCTTC.

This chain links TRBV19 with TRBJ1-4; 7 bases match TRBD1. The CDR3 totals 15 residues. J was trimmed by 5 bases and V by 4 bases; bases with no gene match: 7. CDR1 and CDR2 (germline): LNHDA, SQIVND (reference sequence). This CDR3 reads CASSTWTGPNEKLFF. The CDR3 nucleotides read TGTGCCAGTAGTACCTGGACAGGACCAAATGAAAAACTGTTTTTT.

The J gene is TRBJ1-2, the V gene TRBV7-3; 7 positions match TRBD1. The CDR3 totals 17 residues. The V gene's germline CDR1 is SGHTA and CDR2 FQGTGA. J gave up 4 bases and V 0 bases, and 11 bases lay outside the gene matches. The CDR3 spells CASSLTGGPQGGYGYTF. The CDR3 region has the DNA TGTGCCAGCAGCTTAACGGGGGGCCCTCAGGGGGGCTATGGCTACACCTTC.

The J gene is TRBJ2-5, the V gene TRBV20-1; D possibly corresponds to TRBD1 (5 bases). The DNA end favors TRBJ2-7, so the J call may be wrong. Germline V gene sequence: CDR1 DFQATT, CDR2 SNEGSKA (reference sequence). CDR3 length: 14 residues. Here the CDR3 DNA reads TGCAGTGCCATGACAGTGGGGATTGTTGACGAGCAGTACTTC. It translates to CSAMTVGIVDEQYF.

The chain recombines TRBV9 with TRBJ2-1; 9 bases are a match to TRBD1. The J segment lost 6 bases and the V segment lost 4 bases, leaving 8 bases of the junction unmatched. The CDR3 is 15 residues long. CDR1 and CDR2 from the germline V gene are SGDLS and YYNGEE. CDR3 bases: TGTGCCAGCAGCCCCACAGGGGGCATATTCAATGAGCAGTTCTTC. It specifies CASSPTGGIFNEQFF. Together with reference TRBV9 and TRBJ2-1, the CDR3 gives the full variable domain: DSGVTQTPKHLITATGQRVTLRCSPRSGDLSVYWYQQSLDQGLQFLIQYYNGEERAKGNILERFSAQQFPDLHSELNLSSLELGDSALYFCASSPTGGIFNEQFFGPGTRLTVL.

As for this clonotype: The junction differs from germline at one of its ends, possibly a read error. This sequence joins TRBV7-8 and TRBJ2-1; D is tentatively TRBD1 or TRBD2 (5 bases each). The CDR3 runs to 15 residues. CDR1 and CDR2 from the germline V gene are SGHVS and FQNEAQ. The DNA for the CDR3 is TGTGCCTGCAGCTTAGGGGAGATCTCTCTCAATGAGCAGTTCTTC. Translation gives CACSLGEISLNEQFF. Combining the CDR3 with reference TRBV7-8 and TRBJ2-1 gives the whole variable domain GAGVSQSPRYKVAKRGQDVALRCDPISGHVSLFWYQQALGQGPEFLTYFQNEAQLDKSGLPSDRFFAERPEGSVSTLKIQRTQQEDSAVYLCACSLGEISLNEQFFGPGTRLTVL.

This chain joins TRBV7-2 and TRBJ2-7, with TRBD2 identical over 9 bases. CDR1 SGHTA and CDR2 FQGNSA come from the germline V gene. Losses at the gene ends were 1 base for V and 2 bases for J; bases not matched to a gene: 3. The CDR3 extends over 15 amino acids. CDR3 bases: TGTGCCAGCAGCTTAGGTGCGGGAGGGCCCTACGAGCAGTACTTC. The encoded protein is CASSLGAGGPYEQYF.

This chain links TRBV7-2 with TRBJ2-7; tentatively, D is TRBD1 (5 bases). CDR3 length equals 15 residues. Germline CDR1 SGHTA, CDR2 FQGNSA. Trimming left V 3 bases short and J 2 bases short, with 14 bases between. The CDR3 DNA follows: TGTGCCAGCAGCTTTTTTAAGGGGTCGGCCTACGAGCAGTACTTC. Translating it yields CASSFFKGSAYEQYF.

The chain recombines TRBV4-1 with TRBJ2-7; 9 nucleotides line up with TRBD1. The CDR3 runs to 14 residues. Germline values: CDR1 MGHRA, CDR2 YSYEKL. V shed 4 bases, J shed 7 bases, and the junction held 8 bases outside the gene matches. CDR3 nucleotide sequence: TGCGCCAGCAGCCCAGGGACAGGGTGGGATGAGCAGTACTTC. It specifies CASSPGTGWDEQYF.

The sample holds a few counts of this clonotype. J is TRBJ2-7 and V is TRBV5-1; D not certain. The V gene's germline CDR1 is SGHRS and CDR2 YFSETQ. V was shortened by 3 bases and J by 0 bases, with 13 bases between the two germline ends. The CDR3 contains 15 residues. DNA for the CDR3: TGCGCCAGCAGCTCAATCGGCAGGAACTCCTACGAGCAGTACTTC. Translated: CASSSIGRNSYEQYF.

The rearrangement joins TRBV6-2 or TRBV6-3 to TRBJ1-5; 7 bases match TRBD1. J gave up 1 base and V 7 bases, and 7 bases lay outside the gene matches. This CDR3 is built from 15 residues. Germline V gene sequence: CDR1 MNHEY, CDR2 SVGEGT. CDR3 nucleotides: TGTGCCAGCATGGACAGGCCGTACAGCAATCAGCCCCAGCATTTT. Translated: CASMDRPYSNQPQHF.

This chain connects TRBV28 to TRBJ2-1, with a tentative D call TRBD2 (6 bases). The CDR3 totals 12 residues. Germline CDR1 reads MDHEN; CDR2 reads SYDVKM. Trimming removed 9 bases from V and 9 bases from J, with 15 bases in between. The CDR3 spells CASARTSTEQFF. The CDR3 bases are TGTGCCAGTGCCCGCACTAGCACTGAGCAGTTCTTC.

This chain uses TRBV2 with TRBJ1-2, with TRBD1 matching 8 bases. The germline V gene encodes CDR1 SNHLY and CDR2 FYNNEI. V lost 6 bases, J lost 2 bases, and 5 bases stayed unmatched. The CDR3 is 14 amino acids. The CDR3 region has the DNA TGTGCCAGCAGGCAGGGGGCCCACAACTATGGCTACACCTTC. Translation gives CASRQGAHNYGYTF. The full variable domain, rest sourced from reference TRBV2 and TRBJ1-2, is EPEVTQTPSHQVTQMGQEVILRCVPISNHLYFYWYRQILGQKVEFLVSFYNNEISEKSEIFDDQFSVERPDGSNFTLKIRSTKLEDSAMYFCASRQGAHNYGYTFGSGTRLTVV.

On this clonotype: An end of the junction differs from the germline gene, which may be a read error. CDR3 sequence (DNA): TGTGACATCAGCGGCATTCCCGAAGACTACACCTTC. Its translation is CDISGIPEDYTF. The chain employs TRBV10-3 and TRBJ1-2; the D is unclear. The germline V gene encodes CDR1 ENHRY and CDR2 SYGVKD. CDR3 length equals 12 residues.

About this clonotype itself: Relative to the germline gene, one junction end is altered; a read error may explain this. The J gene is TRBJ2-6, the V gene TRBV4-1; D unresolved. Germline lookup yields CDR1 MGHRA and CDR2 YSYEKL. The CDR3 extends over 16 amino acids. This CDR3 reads CASSQRPSSGTNVLTF. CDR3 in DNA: TGCGCCAGCAGTCAGAGGCCCAGCTCTGGGACCAACGTCCTGACTTTC.

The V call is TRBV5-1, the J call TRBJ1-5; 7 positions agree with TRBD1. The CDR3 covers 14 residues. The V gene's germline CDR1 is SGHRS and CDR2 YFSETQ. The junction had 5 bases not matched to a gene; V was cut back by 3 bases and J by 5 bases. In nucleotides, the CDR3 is TGCGCCAGCAGCTCGGAGGGGGCTGATCAGCCCCAGCATTTT. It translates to CASSSEGADQPQHF.

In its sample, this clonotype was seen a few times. CDR3 sequence: CASSQDRVAETQYF. In DNA, the CDR3 is TGTGCCAGCTCACAAGACAGGGTTGCCGAAACCCAGTACTTC. This chain joins TRBV18 and TRBJ2-5; 7 bases are a match to TRBD1. With 4 bases clipped from V and 8 bases from J, the junction kept 10 bases outside the gene matches. CDR3 length equals 14 residues. CDR1 is KGHSH and CDR2 is LQKENI in the germline V gene.

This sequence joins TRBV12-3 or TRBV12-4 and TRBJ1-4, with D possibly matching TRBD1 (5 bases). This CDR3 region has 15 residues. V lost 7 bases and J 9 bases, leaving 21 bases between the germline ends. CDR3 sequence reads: CASTSPGQGVQKLFF. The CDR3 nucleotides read TGTGCCAGCACCTCTCCCGGGCAGGGTGTTCAAAAACTGTTTTTT.

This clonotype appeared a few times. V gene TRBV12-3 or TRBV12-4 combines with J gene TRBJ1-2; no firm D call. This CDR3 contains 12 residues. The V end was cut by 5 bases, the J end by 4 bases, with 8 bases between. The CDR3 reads CASSPQVYGYTF. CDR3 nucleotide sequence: TGTGCCAGCAGTCCTCAGGTCTATGGCTACACCTTC.

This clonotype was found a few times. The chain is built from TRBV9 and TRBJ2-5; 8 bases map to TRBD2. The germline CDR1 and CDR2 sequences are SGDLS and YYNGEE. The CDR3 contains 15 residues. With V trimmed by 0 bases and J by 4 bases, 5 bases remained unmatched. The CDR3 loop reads CASSVEGRGVETQYF. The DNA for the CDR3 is TGTGCCAGCAGCGTAGAAGGGCGGGGGGTAGAGACCCAGTACTTC.

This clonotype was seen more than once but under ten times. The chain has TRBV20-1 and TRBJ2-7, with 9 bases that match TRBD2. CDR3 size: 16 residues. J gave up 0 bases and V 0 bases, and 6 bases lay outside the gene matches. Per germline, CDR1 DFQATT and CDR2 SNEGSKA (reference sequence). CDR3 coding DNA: TGCAGTGCTAGAGAAGGAGGACTAGCGATCTCCTACGAGCAGTACTTC. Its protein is CSAREGGLAISYEQYF.

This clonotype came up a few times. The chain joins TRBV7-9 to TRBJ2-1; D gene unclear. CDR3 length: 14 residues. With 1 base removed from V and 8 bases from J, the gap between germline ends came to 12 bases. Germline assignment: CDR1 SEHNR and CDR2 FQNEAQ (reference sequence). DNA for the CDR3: TGTGCCAGCAGCTTAGACCCTTTGGGATATGAGCAGTTCTTC. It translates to CASSLDPLGYEQFF. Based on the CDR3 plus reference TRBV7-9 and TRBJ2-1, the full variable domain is DTGVSQNPRHKITKRGQNVTFRCDPISEHNRLYWYRQTLGQGPEFLTYFQNEAQLEKSRLLSDRFSAERPKGSFSTLEIQRTEQGDSAMYLCASSLDPLGYEQFFGPGTRLTVL.

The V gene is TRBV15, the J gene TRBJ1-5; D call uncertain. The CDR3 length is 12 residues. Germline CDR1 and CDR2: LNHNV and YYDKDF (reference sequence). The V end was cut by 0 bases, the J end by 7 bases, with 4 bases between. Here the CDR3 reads CATSRDWQPQHF. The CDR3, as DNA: TGTGCCACCAGCAGAGATTGGCAGCCCCAGCATTTT.

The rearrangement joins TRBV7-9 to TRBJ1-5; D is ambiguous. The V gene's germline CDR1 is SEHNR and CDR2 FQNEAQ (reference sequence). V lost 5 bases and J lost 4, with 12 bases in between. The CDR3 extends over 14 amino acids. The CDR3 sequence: CASSETGSNQPQHF. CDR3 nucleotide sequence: TGTGCCAGCAGCGAGACGGGCTCAAATCAGCCCCAGCATTTT.

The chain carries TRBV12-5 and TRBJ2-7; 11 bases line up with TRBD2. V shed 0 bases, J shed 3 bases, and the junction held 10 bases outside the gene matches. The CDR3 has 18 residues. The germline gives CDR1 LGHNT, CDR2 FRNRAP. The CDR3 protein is CASGLVSSGRAFHYEQYF. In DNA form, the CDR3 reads TGTGCTAGTGGTTTGGTTAGTAGCGGGAGGGCCTTTCACTACGAGCAGTACTTC.

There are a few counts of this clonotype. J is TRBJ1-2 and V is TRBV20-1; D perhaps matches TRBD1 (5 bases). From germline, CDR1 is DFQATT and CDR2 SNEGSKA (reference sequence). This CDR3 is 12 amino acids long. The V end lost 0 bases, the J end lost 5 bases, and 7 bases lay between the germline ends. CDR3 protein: CSARERGYGYTF. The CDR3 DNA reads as TGCAGTGCTAGAGAACGGGGGTATGGCTACACCTTC.